This entry concerns a single T cell receptor (beta chain). Its antigen is not identified. This may come from a read error, since a much larger clone is one base off. It was from 20,000 to 1,000,000 sorted cells, with 10%, 30% or 50% RNA, that naive CD8 libraries came. The CDR3 runs 11 residues. Per the germline V gene, CDR1 is SQVTM and CDR2 is ANQGSEA. The data belong to a study of molecular identifiers for immune sequencing clone quantification. Findings of the study overall: Detection of one spiked Jurkat cell's TCR RNA reportedly worked in some 980,000 naive cells. More than 97% of effector molecules, versus under 1% of naive-cell molecules, belonged to clones above 20 RNA copies.

TCR libraries were built in bulk with a published protocol and specific TCR primers. TCRdb itself ran the PCR reads through MiXCR, one entry per CDR3 protein. The table lists approximately 550,000 distinct CDR3 sequences, under 30% of them singletons. The chain joins TRBV29-1 to TRBJ1-1; D ambiguous. Sample: naive CD8+ T cells from blood, with Jurkat cell RNA spiked in. Subset reported: FACS-sorted CD8+CD4-CCR7+CD45RA+ naive T cells. The clonotype originates from a human donor in good health. Some libraries in this study had Jurkat cell RNA spiked in. The CDR3 region has the DNA TGCCGCGTTATCGGGAACACTGAAGCTTTCTTT. It translates to CRVIGNTEAFF. Full variable domain (outside the CDR3, taken from reference TRBV29-1 and TRBJ1-1): SAVISQKPSRDICQRGTSLTIQCQVDSQVTMMFWYRQQPGQSLTLIATANQGSEATYESGFVIDKFPISRPNLTFSTLTVSNMSPEDSSIYLCRVIGNTEAFFGQGTRLTVV.